This TCR beta chain was profiled in a study of regulatory T cells in long-lasting Graves disease (TCRdb year 2021). In the study overall: Patients with newly diagnosed Graves' disease had been on antithyroid drugs for under 3 months. Patients with persistent Graves' disease were compared with patients with newly diagnosed Graves' disease using TCR sequencing and RNA sequencing of peripheral blood. The study was conducted in China and was registered as a clinical trial. A total of roughly 33 samples underwent TCR sequencing: about 13 from persistent and roughly 20 from newly diagnosed Graves' disease patients.

The time point label corresponds to: newly diagnosed GD, antithyroid drugs for less than 3 months. RNA was extracted from PBMCs in TRIzol for both TCR sequencing and RNA sequencing. The diagnosis of Graves' disease followed American Thyroid Association guidelines. Patients for the study were recruited at an endocrinology department in Xi'an, China. From each patient, approximately 9 milliliters of peripheral blood was collected into an EDTA anticoagulant tube. Ficoll Paque Plus density gradient separation was used to isolate PBMCs, and no additional T cell sorting was done. An Agilent 2100 Bioanalyzer and agarose gel were used to assess RNA quality, and a NanoDrop 2000 was used to measure RNA concentration. Library preparation was by multiplex PCR. The reads were generated on an Illumina HiSeq 4000. iRepertoire HTBI primers and Arm-PCR amplification of CDR3 regions were used to construct TCR beta libraries. Before sequencing, the PCR products went through gel purification. On the authors' methods: Gene usage analysis of CDR3 amino acid clonotypes used the roughly 62 TRBV and 12 to 15 TRBJ segments found across samples. COPE and FqMerger were used to merge the filtered high-quality paired reads into contigs. BLAST was used to align contigs to the IMGT TRBV, TRBD and TRBJ reference genes, and CDR3 was defined following IMGT. Clonotypes above 0.1% frequency were classified as highly expanded clones. Repertoire diversity was measured by Shannon entropy, and V-J evenness by the Gini coefficient. A clonotype was considered public if more than one individual shared it. TCRdb itself trimmed the public reads at Q25 with fastp, ran MiXCR and retained productive beta chains. Each CDR3 protein appears once, grouped with its most common genes and DNA. For this entry, the V and J calls and clone size follow TCRdb and not the study's own pipeline. The sample contains 350,000 to 450,000 distinct CDR3 sequences, over 15% of them found a single time. The ten largest make up roughly 30% of the sample.

Taken from the germline V gene, the CDR1 and CDR2 loops are MNHEY and SVGAGI. Cut back by 1 base and 0 bases, the V and J ends lie 4 bases apart. The CDR3, cysteine through phenylalanine, is 15 amino acids long. The retained sequence is limited to the CDR3, 45 bases, with the frame set at the first base. This clonotype was detected once. Its antigen is unknown. Base-call qualities are not available, and no considerably larger clone is one nucleotide away. One read alone provides weak support. The research as a whole found: Peripheral blood alone was examined, since thyroid tissue, which constituted the primary lesion, could not be accessed. Sequencing and analysis were limited to the TCR beta chain. The authors noted that the small sample size was a limitation that may lower accuracy. Compared with newly diagnosed patients, patients with persistent Graves' disease had lower TCR Shannon entropy and fewer highly expanded clones, which suggests clonal expansion. Preferential use of TRBV28, TRBJ1-2 and TRBJ2-5 was observed in persistent disease, whereas TRBV20-1 and TRBJ2-1 were favored in newly diagnosed disease. Patients with persistent disease shared more public clonotypes (fewer than 3,000) than newly diagnosed patients did (approximately 1,000).

This sample also appeared in a second study, on T cells in Graves' hyperthyroidism and ophthalmopathy. The second study's paper adds: Graves' hyperthyroidism was defined as stable when no progression to ophthalmopathy occurred over 18 months of follow-up. Hyperthyroidism patients were newly diagnosed, had a disease duration of under 2 months, and were aged 18 to 65 years. Exclusion was applied to patients with uncontrolled infections, other autoimmune diseases, pregnancy or lactation. Clinical symptoms, serum thyroxine and TRAb, thyroid ultrasound, and orbital computed tomography formed the basis for the diagnoses. The TCR CDR3 was subjected to a first round of RT-PCR using the HTBI primer set and the Qiagen OneStep RT-PCR kit. Blood samples also contained most of the expanded thyroid clonotypes (frequency above 0.001), which suggests that blood repertoires may reflect thyroid immune responses. A 13 V-J signature model separated ophthalmopathy from stable hyperthyroidism, with around 90% sensitivity and 81.08% specificity in cross-validation and 80%/75% in testing. During validation, the model predicted progression to ophthalmopathy a median of around 6 months ahead of onset, with approximately 70% sensitivity and roughly 72% specificity. To identify distinguishing TCR V-J signatures, a discovery cohort of around 100 patients was used, comprising 43 with Graves' ophthalmopathy and about 59 with stable Graves' hyperthyroidism. Whether ophthalmopathy could be predicted prospectively was tested in an independent validation cohort made up of fewer than 20 hyperthyroidism patients plus 17 patients who later progressed to ophthalmopathy. The 100 discovery patients were divided at random into training and test sets in a 7:3 ratio. The study also compared thyroid tissue and blood T-cell repertoires from over 5 Graves' hyperthyroidism patients. After sampling, hyperthyroidism patients received methimazole starting at 30 mg daily, and ophthalmopathy patients received high-dose intravenous methylprednisolone. A second multiplex PCR round built the libraries, followed by size selection and purification. The libraries were sequenced on an Illumina HiSeq2000 using paired-end 100 bp reads. Raw data were processed with SOAPnuke, discarding reads with adapters, uncalled bases, mean Phred below 15, or no exact constant-primer or identifier match. COPE v1.2.5 was used to merge the high-quality paired reads, and each unique nucleotide sequence was defined as a clonotype. MiTCR v1.1 was used to align the clonotypes against IMGT TRBV, TRBD and TRBJ reference segments. The analysis included only V-J combinations with a frequency above 0.0001, which together covered 99% to 99.2% of the repertoires. The TCS score was defined as F50 (clonal expansion) divided by E x V (chaos), with BLOSUM62-based TCRdist calculated between CDR3 peptides within each V-J. Welch's t-statistics and random forest reduced 450 to 600 V-J features to 13, which were used in a naive Bayes classifier (R e1071). Sample size was not statistically predetermined, and investigators were not blinded to group allocation. The paper reports TCR Vbeta CDR3 sequencing of over 120 peripheral blood samples: over 40 ophthalmopathy, approximately 74 hyperthyroidism and about 17 progressor patients.

The sequence is built from TRBV6-5 and TRBJ2-6; no D gene can be assigned with confidence. Sequencing used peripheral blood mononuclear cells (PBMCs), obtained at new diagnosis, from a patient treated with antithyroid drugs. The TCR sequence derives from a man aged 35-49 years with Graves disease. Donor details come from another sample of the same person, matched by shared clones. The CDR3 reads as follows: CASSYFASGANVLTF. The sequenced DNA: TGTGCCAGCAGTTACTTTGCCTCTGGGGCCAACGTCCTGACTTTC.